Shown below are 18 T cell receptor beta chains from a single sample sequenced in a study of blood T cell repertoires in COVID-19. Clones were sequenced by immunoSEQ multiplex PCR, and TCRdb holds only the in-frame ones, with some missing. The sample includes approximately 360,000 clones, approximately 87% of them seen just once. Sequencing was done on a sample of PBMCs or T cells enriched from blood (not recorded which). The origin of the receptors is a man aged 35 to 55 in a cohort exposed to, infected with or recovered from COVID-19 (not recorded which).

This chain joins TRBV5-1 and TRBJ1-1, with D uncertain. This CDR3 spans 12 amino acids. CDR1 is SGHRS, CDR2 YFSETQ, per germline. The V end was cut by 4 bases, the J end by 5 bases, with 9 bases between. As DNA, the CDR3 is TGCGCCAGCAGCCCGGGGAGAACTGAAGCTTTCTTT. Encoded protein: CASSPGRTEAFF.

The chain employs TRBV19 and TRBJ1-1, with D uncertain. This CDR3 comprises 13 residues. Germline V gene data show CDR1 as LNHDA and CDR2 as SQIVND (reference sequence). Deletions cut 3 bases from V and 1 base from J, with 6 bases between. This chain's CDR3 is CASSMSGNTEAFF. The CDR3 nucleotides read TGTGCCAGTAGTATGAGTGGGAACACTGAAGCTTTCTTT.

Written as DNA, the CDR3 is TGCGCCAGCAGCTTGGGACAGGGGGCTACAAATGAGCAGTTCTTC. This encodes CASSLGQGATNEQFF. The chain has TRBV5-1 and TRBJ2-1; TRBD1 agrees at 10 bases. The CDR3 spans 15 residues. Germline V gene data show CDR1 as SGHRS and CDR2 as YFSETQ. Trimming took 0 bases from V and 7 from J; bases not matched to a gene: 4.

The chain recombines TRBV19 with TRBJ2-1; a weak D match, TRBD2 (6 bases). Trimming removed 3 bases at V and 3 bases at J, with 9 bases between. There are 14 residues in the CDR3. Germline CDR1 LNHDA, CDR2 SQIVND (reference sequence). CDR3 sequence (DNA): TGTGCCAGTAGTATTGGCGGGATCTACAATGAGCAGTTCTTC. This codes for CASSIGGIYNEQFF.

The chain uses TRBV18 and TRBJ1-2, with D tentatively TRBD1 (6 bases). CDR1 and CDR2 from the germline V gene are KGHSH and LQKENI. The CDR3 loop spans 14 amino acids. V shed 3 bases and J shed 5 bases, with 13 bases lying between them. The DNA of the CDR3 is TGTGCCAGCTCACCCGGAATAGGGGGTTATGGCTACACCTTC. Its translation: CASSPGIGGYGYTF.

The chain joins TRBV27 to TRBJ1-2; 8 bases are shared with TRBD1. V was clipped by 4 bases and J by 7 bases; unmatched bases: 11. The CDR3 loop spans 15 amino acids. Germline-derived CDR1 and CDR2 are MNHEY and SMNVEV (reference sequence). The chain's CDR3 is CASSSQGAARAGYTF. In DNA form, the CDR3 reads TGTGCCAGCAGTTCCCAGGGGGCGGCTCGGGCTGGCTACACCTTC.

This chain joins TRBV20-1 and TRBJ2-7, with D possibly TRBD2 on 5 matching bases. The CDR3 is made up of 11 amino acids. V gave up 6 bases and J gave up 6 bases, with 12 bases separating them. Germline V gives CDR1 DFQATT, CDR2 SNEGSKA (reference sequence). This CDR3 reads CSAILGSEQYF. The CDR3 region has the DNA TGCAGTGCCATACTAGGAAGCGAGCAGTACTTC.

This clone has only a few counts. The chain links TRBV5-1 to TRBJ1-6, with D uncertain. With 3 bases removed from V and 7 bases from J, the gap between germline ends came to 11 bases. The V gene's germline CDR1 is SGHRS and CDR2 YFSETQ. The CDR3 is 14 residues long. Written as DNA, the CDR3 is TGCGCCAGCAGCTCTGGACGGGAAAATTCACCCCTCCACTTT. Translated: CASSSGRENSPLHF.

The chain employs TRBV28 and TRBJ2-3, with D maybe TRBD2 (6 bases). CDR3 length equals 15 residues. The V end lost 7 bases, the J end lost 2 bases, and 16 bases lay between the germline ends. Germline-derived CDR1 and CDR2 are MDHEN and SYDVKM. The CDR3 sequence: CASTAGRFDTDTQYF. The CDR3, as DNA: TGTGCCAGCACCGCGGGGCGGTTCGACACAGATACGCAGTATTTT.

As DNA, the CDR3 is TGTGCCAGCAGCTTAGTTACTGCGGGTTCACCCCTCCACTTT. This sequence encodes CASSLVTAGSPLHF. V gene TRBV7-2 combines with J gene TRBJ1-6; D uncertain. Trimming shortened V by 1 base and J by 9 bases, and 10 bases separated the two germline ends. The CDR3 spans 14 residues. Looked up from germline, CDR1 is SGHTA and CDR2 is FQGNSA. Drawing the rest from reference TRBV7-2 and TRBJ1-6, the complete variable domain is GAGVSQSPSNKVTEKGKDVELRCDPISGHTALYWYRQSLGQGLEFLIYFQGNSAPDKSGLPSDRFSAERTGGSVSTLTIQRTQQEDSAVYLCASSLVTAGSPLHFGNGTRLTVT.

In DNA, the CDR3 is TGTGCCAGCAGCCAAGGCGATATCTCCTACGAGCAGTACTTC. It codes for CASSQGDISYEQYF. The rearrangement uses TRBV3-1 (or the pseudogene TRBV3-2) and TRBJ2-7, with D unresolved. CDR1 LGHDT and CDR2 YNNKEL come from the germline V gene (reference sequence). The CDR3 length is 14 residues. V was clipped by 1 base and J by 0 bases, with 7 bases between them.

The DNA of the CDR3 is TGTGCCAGCAGCTTCAGCGGGAGGGGAGATACGCAGTATTTT. Its protein is CASSFSGRGDTQYF. The chain is built from TRBV7-9 and TRBJ2-3; 10 nucleotides align to TRBD2. The CDR3 runs to 14 residues. The germline gives CDR1 SEHNR, CDR2 FQNEAQ (reference sequence). The V gene end was trimmed by 3 bases and the J gene end by 5 bases; junction bases not matched to a gene: 2.

The chain carries TRBV30 and TRBJ2-1; weak D call: TRBD1 (5 bases). The germline V gene encodes CDR1 GTSNPN and CDR2 SVGIG (reference sequence). The germline V and J ends were trimmed by 1 base and 2 bases, with 12 bases remaining between them. The CDR3 totals 15 residues. The CDR3 loop reads CAWSADSSPYNEQFF. For the CDR3, the DNA is TGTGCCTGGAGTGCCGACAGTTCGCCCTACAATGAGCAGTTCTTC.

The chain is built from TRBV28 and TRBJ2-5; 7 bases map to TRBD1. The CDR3 runs to 15 residues. The ends lost 2 bases at V and 4 bases at J; junction bases unmatched: 7. Germline loops: CDR1 MDHEN, CDR2 SYDVKM. DNA for the CDR3: TGTGCCAGCAGTTTAGAGGGGGCGCCCCGAGAGACCCAGTACTTC. Encoded protein: CASSLEGAPRETQYF.

The chain uses TRBV29-1 and TRBJ2-3; 7 nucleotides match TRBD2. This CDR3 has 14 amino acids. Per germline, CDR1 SQVTM and CDR2 ANQGSEA. V lost 1 base and J lost 1; bases outside the gene matches: 2. The CDR3 DNA sequence: TGCAGCGTTGAAGTGGGGGGGGGCACAGATACGCAGTATTTT. This codes for CSVEVGGGTDTQYF.

The CDR3 nucleotides are TGTGCCAGCAGCCACGGAGGACTTCCAGACAATGAGCAGTTCTTC. Its translation is CASSHGGLPDNEQFF. V usage is TRBV5-4 and J usage is TRBJ2-1; tentatively, D is TRBD2 (5 bases). Looked up from germline, CDR1 is SGHNT and CDR2 is YYREEE (reference sequence). This CDR3 comprises 15 residues. Between the trimmed V and J ends, which lost 4 bases and 5 bases, there was a span of 16 bases.

This clone was detected only a few times. Other nucleotide sequences from this sample produce the same CDR3. The gene calls are TRBV28 and TRBJ1-5; D ambiguous. The CDR3 spans 13 residues. The V end lost 3 bases, the J end lost 4 bases, and 7 bases lay between the germline ends. CDR1 and CDR2 (germline): MDHEN, SYDVKM. The CDR3 DNA reads TGTGCCAGCAGTTTTACGGGGAATCAGCCCCAGCATTTT. Translation gives CASSFTGNQPQHF.

This clone was recorded once. The gene calls are TRBV15 and TRBJ2-3; the match to TRBD1 covers 7 bases. CDR1 and CDR2 (germline): LNHNV, YYDKDF (reference sequence). Germline trimming cut 1 base from V and 4 bases from J; bases unmatched to any gene: 5. The length of the CDR3 is 15 residues. DNA of the CDR3: TGTGCCACCAGCAGAGCCCTAACAGGGGCAGATACGCAGTATTTT. Encoded protein: CATSRALTGADTQYF.